The rows below give T cell receptor beta chains drawn from one sample of a study of cytomegalovirus exposure and HLA in healthy donors. TCRdb's copy holds only in-frame clones and misses some; the assay was immunoSEQ multiplex PCR. The sample's table shows approximately 120,000 clones. The sample was PBMCs. The receptors shown here come from a middle-aged man in good health and CMV-seronegative. The CDR3 runs from the conserved cysteine through the conserved F or W. The order of the fields is V gene, J gene, D gene, CDR3 protein, CDR3 DNA. A D gene is named only where the DNA matches it firmly.

>TRBV5-1|TRBJ1-1|TRBD1
CASSLDRGPDEAFF
TGCGCCAGCAGCTTGGACAGGGGGCCGGATGAAGCTTTCTTT
>TRBV2|TRBJ1-1|-
CASSEQGNTEAFF
TGTGCCAGCAGTGAGCAGGGGAACACTGAAGCTTTCTTT
>TRBV7-2|TRBJ2-1|TRBD2
CASSLALGGGNEQFF
TGTGCCAGCAGCTTAGCGTTGGGCGGGGGGAATGAGCAGTTCTTC
>TRBV28|TRBJ1-3|-
CASSFQQGFGNTIYF
TGTGCCAGCAGTTTTCAACAGGGATTTGGAAACACCATATATTTT
>TRBV7-3|TRBJ1-1|TRBD1
CASSKTDRVNTEAFF
TGTGCCAGCAGCAAAACAGACAGGGTAAATACTGAAGCTTTCTTT
>TRBV7-6|TRBJ2-5|TRBD2
CASSSSGSMVETQYF
TGTGCCAGCAGCTCTAGCGGGAGTATGGTGGAGACCCAGTACTTC
>TRBV10-1|TRBJ2-2|TRBD2
CASRTSGTSGELFF
TGCGCCAGCAGGACTAGCGGGACGTCCGGGGAGCTGTTTTTT
>TRBV18|TRBJ2-3|TRBD2
CASSPRLAGADTQYF
TGTGCCAGCTCTCCCAGACTAGCGGGAGCGGATACGCAGTATTTT
>TRBV6-5|TRBJ1-3|-
CASSYTIERDTIYF
TGTGCCAGCAGTTACACGATCGAGAGGGACACCATATATTTT
>TRBV2|TRBJ2-5|TRBD1
CASRLPTGGSQETQYF
TGTGCCAGCAGGTTACCGACAGGGGGCTCACAAGAGACCCAGTACTTC
>TRBV15|TRBJ2-2|-
CATSSPGGRTGELFF
TGTGCCACCAGCAGCCCTGGGGGGAGGACCGGGGAGCTGTTTTTT
>TRBV30|TRBJ2-1|-
CAWDSGASSYNEQFF
TGTGCCTGGGATAGTGGGGCTAGCTCCTACAATGAGCAGTTCTTC
>TRBV13|TRBJ2-1|TRBD2
CASSLRLADNNEQFF
TGTGCCAGCAGCCTGAGACTAGCGGATAACAATGAGCAGTTCTTC
>TRBV7-6|TRBJ2-3|-
CASSLDKTDTQYF
TGTGCCAGCAGCTTAGACAAAACAGATACGCAGTATTTT
>TRBV10-3|TRBJ1-5|-
CAISESWGDQPQHF
TGTGCCATCAGTGAGTCCTGGGGGGATCAGCCCCAGCATTTT
>TRBV28|TRBJ1-5|TRBD1
CASSLFTGTGNQPQHF
TGTGCCAGCAGTTTATTCACCGGGACAGGCAATCAGCCCCAGCATTTT
>TRBV7-9|TRBJ2-1|TRBD2
CASSLGGLGHEQFF
TGTGCCAGCAGCTTAGGGGGACTAGGACATGAGCAGTTCTTC
>TRBV28|TRBJ1-2|TRBD1
CASGPYRQGVGGYTF
TGTGCCAGCGGTCCGTACCGACAGGGTGTGGGTGGCTACACCTTC
>TRBV9|TRBJ2-2|TRBD1
CASSSRFDRVKHTGELFF
TGTGCCAGCAGCTCCCGCTTTGACAGGGTAAAGCACACCGGGGAGCTGTTTTTT
>TRBV6-5|TRBJ1-6|TRBD1
CASHFGTGVSPLHF
TGTGCCAGCCATTTCGGGACAGGGGTTTCACCCCTCCACTTT
>TRBV7-8|TRBJ2-3|TRBD2
CASSLGTSGTDTQYF
TGTGCCAGCAGCCTAGGGACTAGCGGCACAGATACGCAGTATTTT
>TRBV28|TRBJ2-3|TRBD2
CASPPAREGRADTQYF
TGTGCCAGCCCTCCCGCGCGGGAGGGCCGGGCAGATACGCAGTATTTT
>TRBV5-1|TRBJ2-1|-
CASSLDQGSWQFF
TGCGCCAGCAGCTTGGATCAGGGGTCTTGGCAGTTCTTC
>TRBV6-5|TRBJ2-3|TRBD2
CASSYGTSPADTQYF
TGTGCCAGCAGTTACGGGACTAGTCCCGCAGATACGCAGTATTTT
>TRBV4-2|TRBJ2-5|TRBD2
CASSQSTSGGGEQYF
TGTGCCAGCAGCCAAAGTACTAGCGGAGGGGGGGAGCAGTACTTC
>TRBV30|TRBJ1-1|-
CAWSFPQGVNTEAFF
TGTGCCTGGAGTTTCCCCCAGGGCGTGAACACTGAAGCTTTCTTT
>TRBV5-1|TRBJ1-5|TRBD1
CASSLEGGGGQPQHF
TGCGCCAGCAGCTTGGAAGGTGGAGGGGGCCAGCCCCAGCATTTT
>TRBV14|TRBJ2-7|TRBD2
CASSRGEGIRSPEQYF
TGTGCCAGCAGCCGAGGGGAGGGGATCAGAAGCCCCGAGCAGTACTTC
>TRBV28|TRBJ2-7|TRBD1
CASNTWGTGAYEQYF
TGTGCCAGCAACACCTGGGGGACAGGGGCCTACGAGCAGTACTTC
>TRBV19|TRBJ1-4|-
CASSSSAGLREKLFF
TGTGCCAGTAGTAGCTCGGCAGGCCTTCGAGAAAAACTGTTTTTT
>TRBV25-1|TRBJ2-1|TRBD2
CASSEGGRVNEQFF
TGTGCCAGCAGTGAGGGCGGGAGGGTAAATGAGCAGTTCTTC
>TRBV10-3|TRBJ2-7|TRBD1
CAISKQGYEQYF
TGTGCCATCAGTAAACAGGGGTACGAGCAGTACTTC
>TRBV7-2|TRBJ1-2|TRBD1
CASSLWGQGLNYGYTF
TGTGCCAGCAGCCTATGGGGACAGGGGCTTAACTATGGCTACACCTTC
>TRBV6-5|TRBJ1-2|-
CASSYRETNYGYTF
TGTGCCAGCAGTTACAGGGAGACTAACTATGGCTACACCTTC
>TRBV29-1|TRBJ1-5|-
CSVVVEGNQPQHF
TGCAGCGTTGTAGTGGAGGGCAATCAGCCCCAGCATTTT
>TRBV28|TRBJ2-5|TRBD2
CASSSREGEETQYF
TGTGCCAGCAGTAGCCGGGAGGGCGAAGAGACCCAGTACTTC
>TRBV28|TRBJ1-5|-
CASSRDSNQPQHF
TGTGCCAGCTCTCGGGATAGCAATCAGCCCCAGCATTTT
>TRBV29-1|TRBJ2-7|-
CSVEEGRGEQYF
TGCAGCGTTGAAGAGGGGCGGGGCGAGCAGTACTTC
>TRBV4-1|TRBJ1-6|TRBD1
CASRNPGQGAYNSPLHF
TGCGCCAGCAGAAACCCCGGACAGGGCGCCTATAATTCACCCCTCCACTTT
>TRBV10-3|TRBJ1-2|-
CAISEGAGYGYTF
TGTGCCATCAGTGAGGGGGCAGGCTATGGCTACACCTTC
>TRBV1|TRBJ1-1|-
CTSSQVGAGDPTEAFF
TGCACCAGCAGCCAAGTAGGGGCCGGAGACCCCACTGAAGCTTTCTTT